The TCR beta chain under discussion was sequenced for a study of blood T cell repertoires in COVID-19. Study-level background: Samples taken during acute and convalescent COVID-19 were collected in the United States, Italy and Spain. Sources were T cells, B-cell-depleted T cells, or PBMCs; the material itself was cDNA or gDNA.

Germline CDR1 reads MDHEN; CDR2 reads SYDVKM. There are 15 residues in the CDR3. V was pared by 5 bases and J by 4 bases, with 7 bases of the junction left unmatched. Original processing notes: Estimation of nucleated cell counts was performed using reference gene primer amplification. The repertoire was sequenced with immunoSEQ multiplex PCR; TCRdb's copy has only in-frame clones and lacks some. The DNA gave D and trimming, while V, J and clone size come from that table. The sample contains hundreds of thousands of clones, about 89% of which appear only once. The sequence came from a man aged 35 to 55 with acute or convalescent COVID-19. The chain links TRBV28 to TRBJ2-2; TRBD1 agrees at 7 bases. The specimen was peripheral blood. The CDR3 sequence is CASSPPGTVTGELFF. In DNA form, the CDR3 reads TGTGCCAGCAGTCCCCCCGGGACAGTCACCGGGGAGCTGTTTTTT.